A single sample is the source of the 29 T cell receptor beta chains below, sequenced in a study of vaccination and CD4 T cells after COVID-19. With the Oncomine TCR Beta short-read assay, DNA from cultured CD4+ T cells was sequenced. TCRdb processed the PCR reads anew with MiXCR; each CDR3 protein has one entry. Among roughly 20,000 distinct CDR3 sequences listed, approximately 51% were seen once. For these TCRs, the target antigens are not known. The treatment: approximately 9-day PBMC culture with coronavirus spike peptide pools or control peptides (ViraFEST assay). The material sequenced was CD4+ T cells from blood, cultured in vitro. Receptors were obtained from a human donor who had recovered from COVID-19.

V usage is TRBV25-1 and J usage is TRBJ1-1, with 8 bases identical to TRBD1. The germline V gene has CDR1 MGHDK and CDR2 SYGVNS. The CDR3 has 15 amino acids. With 3 bases clipped from V and 1 base from J, the junction kept 4 bases outside the gene matches. CDR3 in DNA: TGTGCCAGCAGTGACCCCACAGGGGGGAACACTGAAGCTTTCTTT. The encoded protein is CASSDPTGGNTEAFF.

V gene TRBV2 combines with J gene TRBJ2-1, with 7 bases aligning to TRBD2. Germline V gene data show CDR1 as SNHLY and CDR2 as FYNNEI. The V and J ends lost 4 bases and 2 bases, in that order; junction bases with no gene match: 8. This CDR3 region has 16 residues. The CDR3 nucleotides are TGTGCCAGCAGTGGGCCTCTAGCGGCCCCCTACAATGAGCAGTTCTTC. Protein product: CASSGPLAAPYNEQFF.

In this sample, this clonotype turned up a few times. The rearrangement joins TRBV7-2 to TRBJ1-2; TRBD1 matches at 7 bases. Germline-derived CDR1 and CDR2 are SGHTA and FQGNSA. The V gene end was trimmed by 5 bases and the J gene end by 5 bases; junction bases not matched to a gene: 11. The CDR3 runs 15 residues. CDR3 residues: CASSATTGFGYGYTF. The CDR3 DNA reads TGTGCCAGCAGCGCTACGACAGGGTTTGGATATGGCTACACCTTC.

The chain joins TRBV24-1 to TRBJ2-3; the match to TRBD2 covers 7 bases. CDR3 size: 15 residues. Germline assignment: CDR1 KGHDR and CDR2 SFDVKD. Losses at the gene ends were 7 bases for V and 3 bases for J; bases not matched to a gene: 9. The CDR3 is CATRMGGGVTDTQYF. The CDR3 coding sequence is TGTGCCACCAGGATGGGGGGGGGTGTGACAGATACGCAGTATTTT.

The J gene is TRBJ2-7, the V gene TRBV6-1; no clear D gene. Germline loops: CDR1 MNHNS, CDR2 SASEGT. V was shortened by 6 bases and J by 1 base, with 19 bases between the two germline ends. The CDR3 covers 16 residues. CDR3 residues: CASRKGPSSPSYEQYF. In DNA form, the CDR3 reads TGTGCCAGCAGAAAGGGTCCGTCGAGCCCTTCCTACGAGCAGTACTTC.

This clonotype was counted a few times. This chain uses TRBV20-1 with TRBJ1-2, with D unresolved. V gave up 5 bases and J gave up 3 bases, with 10 bases separating them. The germline CDR1 and CDR2 sequences are DFQATT and SNEGSKA (reference sequence). CDR3 length equals 12 residues. The DNA for the CDR3 is TGCAGTGCTCGAACTCCAGACTATGGCTACACCTTC. Its translation is CSARTPDYGYTF.

The chain links TRBV24-1 to TRBJ2-3; D uncertain. Germline CDR1 is KGHDR and CDR2 is SFDVKD. The CDR3 is 13 amino acids. V was cut by 7 bases and J by 0 bases, with 7 bases left in between. CDR3 in DNA: TGTGCCACCAGACAGCATAGCACAGATACGCAGTATTTT. Translating gives CATRQHSTDTQYF.

This chain links TRBV2 with TRBJ1-2; D perhaps matches TRBD1 (6 bases). V lost 5 bases, J lost 3 bases, and 13 bases lay in between. The CDR3 length is 14 residues. Germline V gene lookup returns CDR1 SNHLY and CDR2 FYNNEI. CDR3 amino acids: CASSRSGVDYGYTF. The CDR3 DNA reads TGTGCCAGCAGTAGATCAGGGGTGGACTATGGCTACACCTTC. The entire variable domain, with the rest obtained from reference TRBV2 and TRBJ1-2, is as follows: EPEVTQTPSHQVTQMGQEVILRCVPISNHLYFYWYRQILGQKVEFLVSFYNNEISEKSEIFDDQFSVERPDGSNFTLKIRSTKLEDSAMYFCASSRSGVDYGYTFGSGTRLTVV.

The V gene is TRBV2, the J gene TRBJ2-5; possibly TRBD1 for D (6 bases). Trimming removed 3 bases at V and 9 bases at J, with 14 bases between. Germline CDR1 is SNHLY and CDR2 is FYNNEI. The CDR3 is made up of 13 amino acids. The CDR3 DNA reads as TGTGCCAGCAGTGAGGCTAGTACAGGGCCCCAGTACTTC. The encoded protein is CASSEASTGPQYF.

The chain has TRBV6-2 or TRBV6-3 and TRBJ1-2, with no clear D. V shed 6 bases and J shed 4 bases, with 9 bases lying between them. The CDR3 is 12 amino acids. CDR1 and CDR2 (germline): MNHEY, SVGEGT. The CDR3 bases are TGTGCCAGCAGCCGGGATTTCTATGGCTACACCTTC. As protein: CASSRDFYGYTF.

This clonotype has just a few counts. Here the CDR3 DNA reads TGCGCCAGCAGTAGGGACAACTCCTACGAGCAGTACTTC. Translated, it gives CASSRDNSYEQYF. The chain carries TRBV10-2 and TRBJ2-7, with D possibly being TRBD1 (6 bases). Germline values: CDR1 WSHSY, CDR2 SAAADI. The CDR3 runs to 13 residues. Trimming removed 5 bases at V and 0 bases at J, with 8 bases between.

This sequence joins TRBV29-1 and TRBJ2-2, with 10 bases lining up with TRBD1. The CDR3 extends over 12 amino acids. Germline CDR1 reads SQVTM; CDR2 reads ANQGSEA. J lost 6 bases, V lost 7 bases, and 2 bases had no gene match. CDR3: CSGGTGAGELFF. CDR3 sequence (DNA): TGCAGCGGAGGGACAGGGGCCGGGGAGCTGTTTTTT.

V and J are TRBV6-5 and TRBJ1-2; 7 nucleotides align to TRBD1. J was trimmed by 4 bases and V by 0 bases; bases with no gene match: 5. Per germline, CDR1 MNHEY and CDR2 SVGAGI. The CDR3 spans 15 residues. CDR3 in amino acids: CASSYSGGQPYGYTF. The CDR3 coding sequence is TGTGCCAGCAGTTACTCGGGGGGACAGCCCTATGGCTACACCTTC.

The CDR3 spells CASSFGQGTSPLHF. DNA of the CDR3: TGTGCCAGCAGCTTCGGACAGGGGACTTCACCCCTCCACTTT. The chain is built from TRBV11-2 and TRBJ1-6; TRBD1 aligns across 9 bases. Looked up from germline, CDR1 is SGHAT and CDR2 is FQNNGV. J lost 9 bases, V lost 3 bases, and 3 bases had no gene match. CDR3 length: 14 amino acids. Full variable domain (rest looked up from reference TRBV11-2 and TRBJ1-6): EAGVAQSPRYKIIEKRQSVAFWCNPISGHATLYWYQQILGQGPKLLIQFQNNGVVDDSQLPKDRFSAERLKGVDSTLKIQPAKLEDSAVYLCASSFGQGTSPLHFGNGTRLTVT.

This clonotype was counted only a few times. This chain uses TRBV7-6 with TRBJ1-5; the match to TRBD1 covers 7 bases. Germline CDR1 reads SGHVS; CDR2 reads FNYEAQ. V gave up 1 base and J gave up 0 bases; unmatched junction bases: 3. CDR3 size: 16 residues. The CDR3 protein is CASSLEGAFSNQPQHF. DNA for the CDR3: TGTGCCAGCAGCTTAGAGGGGGCCTTTAGCAATCAGCCCCAGCATTTT.

The table lists this clonotype with a few counts. The genes are TRBV10-1 and TRBJ1-1, with 10 bases matching TRBD1. Trimming took 5 bases from V and 3 from J; bases not matched to a gene: 3. Per the germline V gene, CDR1 is WNHNN and CDR2 is SYGVQD (reference sequence). This CDR3 region has 14 residues. CDR3 bases: TGCGCCAGCAGTACCGGGACAGGGGACACTGAAGCTTTCTTT. This translates into CASSTGTGDTEAFF.

The genes are TRBV10-1 and TRBJ1-4, with no clear D. The CDR3 is 14 residues long. Germline V gene lookup returns CDR1 WNHNN and CDR2 SYGVQD (reference sequence). Between the trimmed V and J ends, which lost 2 bases and 7 bases, there was a span of 11 bases. As DNA, the CDR3 is TGCGCCAGCAGTGAGGGAGGAACCGGTGAAAAACTGTTTTTT. It is translated as CASSEGGTGEKLFF.

The J gene is TRBJ2-7, the V gene TRBV6-5; D is unclear. CDR3 size: 12 residues. Germline CDR1 and CDR2: MNHEY and SVGAGI. V was clipped by 2 bases and J by 4 bases, with 6 bases between them. Here the CDR3 reads CASSYGRYEQYF. CDR3 coding DNA: TGTGCCAGCAGTTACGGACGTTACGAGCAGTACTTC.

The V call is TRBV11-3, the J call TRBJ2-5, with TRBD2 matching 7 bases. Per the germline V gene, CDR1 is SGHNT and CDR2 is YENEEA. Trimming at V came to 4 bases and at J to 7 bases, leaving 15 bases not matched to a gene. The length of the CDR3 is 16 residues. CDR3 coding DNA: TGTGCCAGCAGCTCGTATAGTGGACTAGGCGGGGCGACCCAGTACTTC. Translated: CASSSYSGLGGATQYF.

V and J are TRBV6-4 and TRBJ2-3, with D maybe TRBD1 (5 bases). The CDR3 extends over 14 amino acids. Germline V CDR1 and CDR2: MRHNA, SNTAGT. Trimming cost V 3 bases and J 1 base, with 8 bases left between them. The CDR3 DNA reads as TGTGCCAGCAGTGAGCAAGGGGGCACAGATACGCAGTATTTT. It specifies CASSEQGGTDTQYF.

The chain links TRBV27 to TRBJ1-5; D uncertain. V shed 6 bases and J shed 3 bases, with 15 bases lying between them. CDR3 length equals 15 residues. The germline V gene encodes CDR1 MNHEY and CDR2 SMNVEV (reference sequence). Written as DNA, the CDR3 is TGTGCCAGCAGCCCTGGACTCACCCTCAATCAGCCCCAGCATTTT. Protein product: CASSPGLTLNQPQHF.

The chain combines TRBV29-1 with TRBJ2-6; D call uncertain. The CDR3 is 14 amino acids. V shed 7 bases and J shed 4 bases, with 14 bases lying between them. Germline-derived CDR1 and CDR2 are SQVTM and ANQGSEA. CDR3 DNA sequence: TGCAGCGCGTTGGAAGGGTCAGGGGCCAACGTCCTGACTTTC. This encodes CSALEGSGANVLTF. Full variable domain (missing parts from reference TRBV29-1 and TRBJ2-6): SAVISQKPSRDICQRGTSLTIQCQVDSQVTMMFWYRQQPGQSLTLIATANQGSEATYESGFVIDKFPISRPNLTFSTLTVSNMSPEDSSIYLCSALEGSGANVLTFGAGSRLTVL.

This clonotype was recorded a few times. The V gene is TRBV19, the J gene TRBJ2-2, with 8 bases lining up with TRBD1. Trimming cost V 3 bases and J 5 bases; bases outside gene matches: 5. The length of the CDR3 is 15 residues. The V gene's germline CDR1 is LNHDA and CDR2 SQIVND (reference sequence). CDR3 coding DNA: TGTGCCAGTAGTATGCAGGGGGCCCGGACCGGGGAGCTGTTTTTT. It codes for CASSMQGARTGELFF.

This CDR3 is CASSSQVSNQPQHF. The CDR3 DNA sequence: TGTGCCAGTAGTAGCCAAGTTAGCAATCAGCCCCAGCATTTT. The V and J genes are TRBV19 and TRBJ1-5; D unclear. Germline assignment: CDR1 LNHDA and CDR2 SQIVND (reference sequence). The V and J ends lost 4 bases and 0 bases respectively, with 7 bases between them. This CDR3 contains 14 residues.

A word on this clonotype: Compared with germline, one end of the junction differs, possibly owing to a read error. The chain's CDR3 is CASSTGTGGREQCF. CDR3 in DNA: TGTGCCAGCAGCACCGGGACAGGGGGTCGGGAGCAGTGCTTC. J is TRBJ2-7 and V is TRBV27; 11 bases are a match to TRBD1. CDR3 length: 14 amino acids. Germline V lookup: CDR1 MNHEY, CDR2 SMNVEV (reference sequence).

This chain links TRBV27 with TRBJ1-4; D is possibly TRBD1 (5 bases). CDR3 length equals 13 residues. V was clipped by 2 bases and J by 8 bases, with 9 bases between them. Germline V gives CDR1 MNHEY, CDR2 SMNVEV (reference sequence). Here the CDR3 reads CASSLRRDEKLFF. DNA of the CDR3: TGTGCCAGCAGTTTAAGGAGGGACGAAAAACTGTTTTTT.

V and J are TRBV9 and TRBJ2-2; D call uncertain. V lost 2 bases and J 1 base, leaving 6 bases between the germline ends. Germline V gene sequence: CDR1 SGDLS, CDR2 YYNGEE. The CDR3 is made up of 14 amino acids. The CDR3 protein is CASSVRGNTGELFF. In nucleotides, the CDR3 is TGTGCCAGCAGCGTCCGTGGGAACACCGGGGAGCTGTTTTTT.

This chain links TRBV7-9 with TRBJ2-1; 13 positions match TRBD2. The CDR3 length is 17 residues. J gave up 12 bases and V 4 bases, and 15 bases lay outside the gene matches. Germline CDR1 and CDR2: SEHNR and FQNEAQ (reference sequence). CDR3 sequence reads: CASSSRRVGLAGAGQFF. CDR3 in DNA: TGTGCCAGCAGCTCACGGCGCGTCGGACTAGCGGGAGCTGGGCAGTTCTTC.

CDR3: CASSLRDHYNEQFF. The CDR3, as DNA: TGTGCCAGCAGTCTCCGGGACCACTACAATGAGCAGTTCTTC. The chain couples TRBV6-1 to TRBJ2-1, with D perhaps matching TRBD1 or TRBD2 (5 bases each). V was trimmed by 5 bases and J by 3 bases, leaving 11 bases between them. Germline lookup yields CDR1 MNHNS and CDR2 SASEGT. The CDR3 consists of 14 residues.